This T cell receptor beta chain was sequenced in a study of shared clonotypes between healthy human individuals. Study background: Each donor had three CD4 naive, three CD4 memory, two CD8 naive and one CD8 memory plate.

This clone has a single count. Its antigen remains unknown. In germline, CDR1 is SEHNR, CDR2 FQNEAQ (reference sequence). Between the trimmed V and J ends, which lost 4 bases and 3 bases, there was a span of 16 bases. The CDR3 covers 15 residues. Sequencing was performed with immunoSEQ multiplex PCR; in TCRdb, only in-frame clones are kept and a portion is missing. The sample lists 1 million to 1.3 million clones, 75% to 85% occurring once. Findings and caveats of the study: Shared clonotypes: roughly 5% naive CD4, under 4% naive CD8, 2% to 2.5% memory CD4, around 0.4% memory CD8. Represented diversity (both genetic and exposure-history) was limited by the small number of donors.

Memory CD4+ cells were the fraction left after CD45RA+ naive selection. The sequence came from a man between 18 and 35 years old in good health. Some clones in this sample may be carry-over from other donors' samples. The chain combines TRBV7-9 with TRBJ2-7; TRBD1 might be the D (6 bases). Specimen: memory CD4+ T cells from PBMCs. As for subset: CD45RA-negative fraction. The CDR3 region is CASSSTSTGLYEQYF. The CDR3 DNA reads TGTGCCAGCAGCTCGACCTCGACAGGACTCTACGAGCAGTACTTC.